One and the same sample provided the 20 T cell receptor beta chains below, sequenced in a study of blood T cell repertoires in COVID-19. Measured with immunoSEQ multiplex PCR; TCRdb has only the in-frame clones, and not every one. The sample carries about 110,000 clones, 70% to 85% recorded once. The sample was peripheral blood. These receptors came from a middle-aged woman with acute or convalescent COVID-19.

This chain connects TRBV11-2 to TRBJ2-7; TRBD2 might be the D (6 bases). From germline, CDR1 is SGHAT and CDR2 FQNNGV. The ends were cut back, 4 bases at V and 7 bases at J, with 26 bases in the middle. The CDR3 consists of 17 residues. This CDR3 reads CASSSLRGRFGAGEQYF. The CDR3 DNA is TGTGCCAGCAGCTCTCTCCGGGGGAGATTTGGGGCGGGGGAGCAGTACTTC.

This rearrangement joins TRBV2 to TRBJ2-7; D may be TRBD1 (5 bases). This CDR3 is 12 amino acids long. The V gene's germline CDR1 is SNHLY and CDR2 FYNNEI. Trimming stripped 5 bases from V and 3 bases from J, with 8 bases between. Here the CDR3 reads CASSYTGYEQYF. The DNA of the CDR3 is TGTGCCAGCAGTTATACAGGCTACGAGCAGTACTTC.

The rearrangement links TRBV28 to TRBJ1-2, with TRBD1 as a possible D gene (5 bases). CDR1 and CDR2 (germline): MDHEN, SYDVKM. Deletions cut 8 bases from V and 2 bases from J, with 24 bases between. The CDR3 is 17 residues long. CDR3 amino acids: CASSSPQTKTANYGYTF. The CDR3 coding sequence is TGTGCCAGCTCCTCGCCCCAGACCAAGACAGCCAACTATGGCTACACCTTC.

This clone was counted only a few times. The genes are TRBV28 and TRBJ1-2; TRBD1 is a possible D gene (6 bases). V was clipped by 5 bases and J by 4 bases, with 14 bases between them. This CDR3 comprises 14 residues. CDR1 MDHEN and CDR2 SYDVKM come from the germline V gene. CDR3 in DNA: TGTGCCAGCAGTCGAAGGGGGTTTAGCTATGGCTACACCTTC. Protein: CASSRRGFSYGYTF.

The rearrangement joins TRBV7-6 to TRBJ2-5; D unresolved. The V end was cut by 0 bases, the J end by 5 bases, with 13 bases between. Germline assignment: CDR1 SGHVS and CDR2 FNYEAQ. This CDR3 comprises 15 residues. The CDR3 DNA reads TGTGCCAGCAGCTTAGCTTGGTTAGCAAGGGAGACCCAGTACTTC. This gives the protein CASSLAWLARETQYF.

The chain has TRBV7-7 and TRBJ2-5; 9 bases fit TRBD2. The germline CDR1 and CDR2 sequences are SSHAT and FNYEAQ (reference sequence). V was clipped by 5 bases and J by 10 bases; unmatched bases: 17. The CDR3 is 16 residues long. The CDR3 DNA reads TGTGCCAGCAGCAGTGAGGCGGGAGGGGCCCAAGGGGACCAGTACTTC. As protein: CASSSEAGGAQGDQYF.

CDR3 bases: TGCGCCAGCACTACCGACAGGAACACTGAAGCTTTCTTT. Encoded protein: CASTTDRNTEAFF. This sequence joins TRBV10-2 and TRBJ1-1, with D possibly TRBD1 on 5 matching bases. Trimming removed 7 bases at V and 1 base at J, with 10 bases between. The CDR3 is made up of 13 amino acids. The germline V gene has CDR1 WSHSY and CDR2 SAAADI.

For the CDR3, the DNA is TGTGCCAGCAGCTTAGGACTAGCGGGGCTTGGAGAGCAGTTCTTC. It codes for CASSLGLAGLGEQFF. The chain links TRBV7-3 to TRBJ2-1, with 12 bases fitting TRBD2. CDR3 length: 15 amino acids. The germline CDR1 and CDR2 sequences are SGHTA and FQGTGA. With 2 bases clipped from V and 10 bases from J, the junction kept 6 bases outside the gene matches.

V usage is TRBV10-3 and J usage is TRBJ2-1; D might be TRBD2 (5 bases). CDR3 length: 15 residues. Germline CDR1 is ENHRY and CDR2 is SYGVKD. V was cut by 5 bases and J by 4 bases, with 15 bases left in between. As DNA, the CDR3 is TGTGCCATCAGTAGTCGGCAGGAGGAATACAATGAGCAGTTCTTC. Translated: CAISSRQEEYNEQFF.

The DNA of the CDR3 is TGTGCCAGCAGTTCCACATATGGCTACACCTTC. Translating gives CASSSTYGYTF. V and J are TRBV12-3 or TRBV12-4 and TRBJ1-2, with D uncertain. The CDR3 extends over 11 amino acids. With 4 bases removed from V and 5 bases from J, the gap between germline ends came to 5 bases.

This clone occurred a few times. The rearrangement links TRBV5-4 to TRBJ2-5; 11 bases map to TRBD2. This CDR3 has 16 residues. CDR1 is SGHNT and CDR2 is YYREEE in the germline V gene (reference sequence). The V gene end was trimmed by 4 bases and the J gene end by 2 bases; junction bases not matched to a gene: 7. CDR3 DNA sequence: TGTGCCAGCAGCCCGCCCCTAGCGGGGGGTCAAGAGACCCAGTACTTC. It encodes CASSPPLAGGQETQYF.

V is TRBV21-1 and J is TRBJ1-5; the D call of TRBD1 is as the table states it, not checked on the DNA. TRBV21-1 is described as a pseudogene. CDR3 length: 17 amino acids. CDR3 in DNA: TGTGCCAGCAGCAAAGGGGGCGGGGGGACAGGGCAACGGCCCCAGCATTTT. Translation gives CASSKGGGGTGQRPQHF.

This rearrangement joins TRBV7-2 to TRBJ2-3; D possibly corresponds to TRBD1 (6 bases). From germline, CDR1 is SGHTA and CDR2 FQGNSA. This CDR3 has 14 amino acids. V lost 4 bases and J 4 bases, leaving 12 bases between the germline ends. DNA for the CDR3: TGTGCCAGCAGCTCCATGGGGGCCGCAGATACGCAGTATTTT. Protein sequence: CASSSMGAADTQYF.

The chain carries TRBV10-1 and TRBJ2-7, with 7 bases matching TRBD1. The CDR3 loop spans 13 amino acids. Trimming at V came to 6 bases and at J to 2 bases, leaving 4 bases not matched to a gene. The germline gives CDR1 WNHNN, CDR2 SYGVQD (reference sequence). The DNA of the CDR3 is TGCGCCAGCAGGCCGGGACAGACCTACGAGCAGTACTTC. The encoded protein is CASRPGQTYEQYF.

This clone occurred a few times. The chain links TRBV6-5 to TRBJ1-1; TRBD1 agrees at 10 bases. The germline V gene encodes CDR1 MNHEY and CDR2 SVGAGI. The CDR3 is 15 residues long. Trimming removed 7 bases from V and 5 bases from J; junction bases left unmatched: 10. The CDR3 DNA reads TGTGCCAGCAATCGTAGGACAGGGGGTTTTACTGAAGCTTTCTTT. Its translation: CASNRRTGGFTEAFF.

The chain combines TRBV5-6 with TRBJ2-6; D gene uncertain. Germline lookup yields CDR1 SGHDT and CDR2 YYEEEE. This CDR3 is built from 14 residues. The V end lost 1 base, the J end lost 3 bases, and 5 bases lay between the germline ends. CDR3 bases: TGTGCCAGCAGCTTGTTAGATGGGGCCAACGTCCTGACTTTC. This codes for CASSLLDGANVLTF.

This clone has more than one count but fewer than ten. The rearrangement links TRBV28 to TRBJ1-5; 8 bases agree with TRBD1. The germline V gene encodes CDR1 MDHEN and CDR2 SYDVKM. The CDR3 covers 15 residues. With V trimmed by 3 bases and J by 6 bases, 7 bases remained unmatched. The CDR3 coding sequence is TGTGCCAGCAGTTTCGGGCAGGGGGCTGTTCAGCCCCAGCATTTT. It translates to CASSFGQGAVQPQHF.

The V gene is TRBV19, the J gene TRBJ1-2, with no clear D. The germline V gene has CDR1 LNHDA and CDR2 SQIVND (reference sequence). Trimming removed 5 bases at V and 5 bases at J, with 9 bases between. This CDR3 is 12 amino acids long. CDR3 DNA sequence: TGTGCCAGTAGTCCCACGGGTTATGGCTACACCTTC. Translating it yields CASSPTGYGYTF.

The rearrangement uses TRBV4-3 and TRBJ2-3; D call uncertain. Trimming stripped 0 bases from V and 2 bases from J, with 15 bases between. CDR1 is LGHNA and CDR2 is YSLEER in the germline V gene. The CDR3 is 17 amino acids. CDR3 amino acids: CASSQDLSNEDTDTQYF. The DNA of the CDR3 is TGCGCCAGCAGCCAAGATCTGTCGAACGAGGACACAGATACGCAGTATTTT.

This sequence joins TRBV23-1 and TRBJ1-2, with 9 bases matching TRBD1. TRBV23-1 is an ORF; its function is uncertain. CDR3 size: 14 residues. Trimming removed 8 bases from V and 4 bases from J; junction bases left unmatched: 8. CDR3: CASWAGTGPYGYTF. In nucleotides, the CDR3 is TGCGCCAGCTGGGCCGGGACAGGGCCCTATGGCTACACCTTC.